The 17 T cell receptor beta chains in this list originate from one sample, sequenced in a study of brain T cells in children with intractable seizures. The table came from immunoSEQ multiplex PCR; TCRdb's copy has only in-frame clones and leaves some out. The data contain hundreds of thousands of clones, approximately 93% of them singletons. Time point here: blood from clinic visit 5 months post-surgery; TSC patient then seizure free. The sample in question was peripheral blood, obtained less than 6 months after surgery. All receptors derive from a boy under three years old with tuberous sclerosis and intractable seizures.

The chain joins TRBV28 to TRBJ2-5; 9 bases match TRBD1. V shed 6 bases and J 5 bases; nucleotides not matched to a gene: 10. This CDR3 region has 15 residues. From germline, CDR1 is MDHEN and CDR2 SYDVKM. The CDR3 region is CASREEGQGSETQYF. The CDR3 nucleotides are TGTGCCAGCAGAGAGGAGGGACAGGGTAGCGAGACCCAGTACTTC.

This clone turned up a few times. The chain couples TRBV7-8 to TRBJ1-5; TRBD1 is a possible D gene (5 bases). CDR3 length equals 14 residues. The ends were cut back, 3 bases at V and 7 bases at J, with 13 bases in the middle. Germline assignment: CDR1 SGHVS and CDR2 FQNEAQ. The CDR3 loop is CASSFGHGNQPQHF. CDR3 bases: TGTGCCAGCAGCTTCGGACACGGGAACCAGCCCCAGCATTTT.

The chain joins TRBV7-8 to TRBJ1-5; no definite D call. Germline CDR1 SGHVS, CDR2 FQNEAQ. Trimming left V 2 bases short and J 3 bases short, with 11 bases between. The CDR3 is 15 residues long. The CDR3 region is CASSLRVLYNQPQHF. The DNA of the CDR3 is TGTGCCAGCAGCTTAAGAGTCTTATACAATCAGCCCCAGCATTTT.

The CDR3 DNA sequence: TGTGCCAGCAGTGATACAGGGTTAGGAGGCTACACCTTC. Its translation: CASSDTGLGGYTF. The V gene is TRBV25-1, the J gene TRBJ1-2, with D perhaps TRBD1 (6 bases). The CDR3 covers 13 residues. Germline lookup yields CDR1 MGHDK and CDR2 SYGVNS. Trimming left V 3 bases short and J 8 bases short, with 13 bases between.

The V call is TRBV7-9, the J call TRBJ1-6; D perhaps matches TRBD1 (5 bases). Germline-derived CDR1 and CDR2 are SEHNR and FQNEAQ (reference sequence). V was pared by 6 bases and J by 8 bases, with 8 bases between. The CDR3 runs to 12 residues. The CDR3 coding sequence is TGTGCCAGCAGTTCCAGGGATTCACCCCTCCACTTT. Amino acids: CASSSRDSPLHF.

In DNA form, the CDR3 reads TGTGCCAGCAGTTCGGCGGTGAACTATGGCTACACCTTC. Its translation: CASSSAVNYGYTF. The V and J genes are TRBV7-6 and TRBJ1-2; D unclear. Looked up from germline, CDR1 is SGHVS and CDR2 is FNYEAQ. The ends were cut back, 6 bases at V and 2 bases at J, with 10 bases in the middle. This CDR3 region has 13 residues.

The V call is TRBV2, the J call TRBJ1-2, with 8 bases fitting TRBD1. Per germline, CDR1 SNHLY and CDR2 FYNNEI. The CDR3 totals 15 residues. Trimming removed 11 bases from V and 6 bases from J; junction bases left unmatched: 17. DNA of the CDR3: TGTGCCCAAACCCCGAGGGGTGACAGGGGACATGGCTACACCTTC. Residues: CAQTPRGDRGHGYTF.

This clone was recorded only once. The rearrangement uses TRBV6-1 and TRBJ2-1; 7 bases map to TRBD1. Germline CDR1 and CDR2: MNHNS and SASEGT. The CDR3 extends over 15 amino acids. The V segment lost 2 bases and the J segment 9 bases; nucleotides outside the gene matches: 10. The CDR3 bases are TGTGCCAGCAGTGAACCGGGACAGAACTTCTGTGAGCAGTTCTTC. Residues: CASSEPGQNFCEQFF.

This sequence joins TRBV7-8 and TRBJ1-5, with TRBD1 as a possible D gene (5 bases). V was clipped by 5 bases and J by 0 bases, with 17 bases between them. CDR1 is SGHVS, CDR2 FQNEAQ, per germline. The CDR3 sequence is 17 residues long. CDR3 sequence reads: CASSLTRAPNSNQPQHF. The CDR3 region has the DNA TGTGCCAGCAGCCTAACCAGGGCGCCCAATAGCAATCAGCCCCAGCATTTT. Filled out from reference TRBV7-8 and TRBJ1-5, the complete variable domain reads GAGVSQSPRYKVAKRGQDVALRCDPISGHVSLFWYQQALGQGPEFLTYFQNEAQLDKSGLPSDRFFAERPEGSVSTLKIQRTQQEDSAVYLCASSLTRAPNSNQPQHFGDGTRLSIL.

The chain uses TRBV24-1 and TRBJ2-1; the D is unclear. This CDR3 is built from 14 residues. Between the trimmed V and J ends, which lost 4 bases and 3 bases, there was a span of 9 bases. The germline V gene has CDR1 KGHDR and CDR2 SFDVKD. Here the CDR3 DNA reads TGTGCCACCAGTGAGGGCAGCTTCTACAATGAGCAGTTCTTC. It yields the protein CATSEGSFYNEQFF.

This clone has only a few counts. The chain has TRBV11-2 and TRBJ1-1; weak D call: TRBD1 (5 bases). The CDR3 is 14 amino acids. The V and J ends lost 5 bases and 0 bases respectively, with 10 bases between them. CDR1 and CDR2 from the germline V gene are SGHAT and FQNNGV. The CDR3 sequence: CASSPGTVNTEAFF. The CDR3 nucleotides read TGTGCCAGCAGCCCCGGGACCGTGAACACTGAAGCTTTCTTT.

The chain carries TRBV6-6 and TRBJ2-7, with TRBD1 as a possible D gene (6 bases). The V and J ends lost 6 bases and 0 bases respectively, with 15 bases between them. Germline CDR1 MNHNY, CDR2 SVGAGI (reference sequence). The CDR3 length is 15 residues. In nucleotides, the CDR3 is TGTGCCAGCAGCCAGGACAGCGCTCACTCCTACGAGCAGTACTTC. Encoded protein: CASSQDSAHSYEQYF.

This rearrangement joins TRBV5-6 to TRBJ2-3, with 12 positions matching TRBD2. Germline V gives CDR1 SGHDT, CDR2 YYEEEE. After removal of 5 bases from V and 3 bases from J, the junction contained 13 bases not matched to a gene. The CDR3 covers 18 residues. The chain's CDR3 is CASRGLAGGTFATDTQYF. The CDR3 nucleotides are TGTGCCAGCAGGGGCCTAGCGGGAGGGACGTTTGCGACAGATACGCAGTATTTT.

The CDR3 loop is CSVVISWGEAFF. CDR3 sequence (DNA): TGCAGCGTCGTGATCTCTTGGGGTGAAGCTTTCTTT. V and J are TRBV29-1 and TRBJ1-1; D gene ambiguous. This CDR3 comprises 12 residues. Per germline, CDR1 SQVTM and CDR2 ANQGSEA. Trimming took 6 bases from V and 7 from J, leaving 15 bases between them.

The rearrangement joins TRBV29-1 to TRBJ2-6, with TRBD2 as a possible D gene (5 bases). V was clipped by 5 bases and J by 4 bases, with 18 bases between them. This CDR3 region has 16 residues. Germline V gives CDR1 SQVTM, CDR2 ANQGSEA. The CDR3 loop reads CSVTISTRAGANVLTF. CDR3 sequence (DNA): TGCAGCGTTACTATATCCACGAGGGCAGGGGCCAACGTCCTGACTTTC.

The chain uses TRBV7-9 and TRBJ1-4; D is uncertain. The V gene lost 2 bases and the J gene lost 4 bases, with 11 bases spanning the gap. Germline V CDR1 and CDR2: SEHNR, FQNEAQ (reference sequence). The CDR3 totals 15 residues. CDR3 nucleotide sequence: TGTGCCAGCAGCTTACTTGGCGGCGTTAATGAAAAACTGTTTTTT. Amino acids: CASSLLGGVNEKLFF.

This clone has only a few counts. J is TRBJ1-2 and V is TRBV18; no firm D call. The length of the CDR3 is 14 residues. Trimming stripped 2 bases from V and 6 bases from J, with 13 bases between. CDR1 is KGHSH and CDR2 is LQKENI in the germline V gene. This CDR3 is CASSPRPSRDGYTF. The CDR3 nucleotides are TGTGCCAGCTCACCAAGGCCTTCCCGAGATGGCTACACCTTC. The variable domain in full, with the rest retrieved from reference TRBV18 and TRBJ1-2, is NAGVMQNPRHLVRRRGQEARLRCSPMKGHSHVYWYRQLPEEGLKFMVYLQKENIIDESGMPKERFSAEFPKEGPSILRIQQVVRGDSAAYFCASSPRPSRDGYTFGSGTRLTVV.